Below, 12 T cell receptor beta chains from the same sample are listed, as sequenced in a study of cytomegalovirus exposure and HLA in healthy donors. PCR amplification relied on 60 Vbeta primers (plus 13 Jbeta primers). The data were produced by immunoSEQ multiplex PCR, yet TCRdb's version contains in-frame clones alone and is incomplete. This sample has roughly 120,000 clones, with 75% to 85% found just once. Specimen: PBMCs. The source of these receptors is a male donor in good health and CMV-seronegative.

The chain has TRBV5-1 and TRBJ2-4, with TRBD1 identical over 7 bases. CDR1 is SGHRS, CDR2 YFSETQ, per germline. V lost 2 bases, J lost 0 bases, and 5 bases stayed unmatched. The CDR3 has 16 residues. The CDR3 region is CASSFGTVIAKNIQYF. Written as DNA, the CDR3 is TGCGCCAGCAGCTTCGGGACAGTAATAGCCAAAAACATTCAGTACTTC.

The chain employs TRBV5-1 and TRBJ1-1; weak D call: TRBD1 (6 bases). This CDR3 spans 14 amino acids. The V end was cut by 4 bases, the J end by 6 bases, with 16 bases between. Germline V gene lookup returns CDR1 SGHRS and CDR2 YFSETQ. The CDR3 protein is CASSLTGRMAEAFF. The CDR3 DNA reads as TGCGCCAGCAGCCTTACAGGGCGGATGGCTGAAGCTTTCTTT.

The V call is TRBV27, the J call TRBJ2-5, with TRBD1 matching 10 bases. Germline V lookup: CDR1 MNHEY, CDR2 SMNVEV (reference sequence). CDR3 size: 15 residues. V dropped 5 bases and J dropped 5; count of bases not matched to a gene: 8. CDR3 sequence (DNA): TGTGCCAGCAGTCCGAACGACAGGGGGCTTGAGACCCAGTACTTC. Amino acids: CASSPNDRGLETQYF.

In DNA form, the CDR3 reads TGTGCCAGCAGCTCTGGCGCGGGGAATGAAAAACTGTTTTTT. Translated: CASSSGAGNEKLFF. The rearrangement links TRBV9 to TRBJ1-4; no definite D call. Trimming took off 4 bases at V and 5 bases at J, with 12 bases between the two ends. CDR1 is SGDLS and CDR2 is YYNGEE in the germline V gene. This CDR3 is 14 amino acids long. The full variable domain, its missing parts supplied by reference TRBV9 and TRBJ1-4, is DSGVTQTPKHLITATGQRVTLRCSPRSGDLSVYWYQQSLDQGLQFLIQYYNGEERAKGNILERFSAQQFPDLHSELNLSSLELGDSALYFCASSSGAGNEKLFFGSGTQLSVL.

This clone was recorded once. V gene TRBV18 combines with J gene TRBJ2-5, with 8 bases fitting TRBD1. The CDR3 has 14 amino acids. The trim removed 5 bases at V and 1 base at J, leaving 3 bases unmatched. Germline V gives CDR1 KGHSH, CDR2 LQKENI. The CDR3 coding sequence is TGTGCCAGCTCAACGACAGGGGCCCAAGAGACCCAGTACTTC. As protein: CASSTTGAQETQYF.

In this sample, this clone turned up a few times. The chain combines TRBV5-1 with TRBJ2-7; 10 bases are a match to TRBD2. This CDR3 comprises 15 residues. Germline CDR1 is SGHRS and CDR2 is YFSETQ. The V gene end was trimmed by 0 bases and the J gene end by 6 bases; junction bases not matched to a gene: 6. CDR3: CASSLAGSGRSEQYF. For the CDR3, the DNA is TGCGCCAGCAGCTTGGCGGGTAGCGGGAGGTCCGAGCAGTACTTC.

The V gene is TRBV28, the J gene TRBJ1-1; 8 nucleotides match TRBD1. Germline loops: CDR1 MDHEN, CDR2 SYDVKM. The CDR3 has 13 amino acids. The ends lost 11 bases at V and 0 bases at J; junction bases unmatched: 5. The CDR3 region is CAGARGLNTEAFF. CDR3 sequence (DNA): TGTGCCGGAGCCAGGGGGCTGAACACTGAAGCTTTCTTT.

The V gene is TRBV4-1, the J gene TRBJ2-3; 7 positions agree with TRBD2. The CDR3 loop spans 16 amino acids. Germline V gene data show CDR1 as MGHRA and CDR2 as YSYEKL. V lost 1 base and J lost 5; bases outside the gene matches: 9. CDR3 coding DNA: TGCGCCAGCAGCCAAGTTCCCGGGAGGCCAGTAGATACGCAGTATTTT. Translation gives CASSQVPGRPVDTQYF.

The chain employs TRBV19 and TRBJ1-2; possibly TRBD1 for D (5 bases). The V end was cut by 6 bases, the J end by 2 bases, with 22 bases between. Germline V gene lookup returns CDR1 LNHDA and CDR2 SQIVND (reference sequence). The CDR3 length is 17 residues. CDR3 bases: TGTGCCAGTAGCGTCCTGACGGACACTACCTTAAACTATGGCTACACCTTC. This codes for CASSVLTDTTLNYGYTF.

In this sample, this clone turned up once. This chain connects TRBV30 to TRBJ1-5; D is unclear. V lost 0 bases and J 0 bases, leaving 6 bases between the germline ends. In germline, CDR1 is GTSNPN, CDR2 SVGIG (reference sequence). This CDR3 is 14 amino acids long. Here the CDR3 reads CAWSVEYSNQPQHF. The CDR3 DNA sequence: TGTGCCTGGAGTGTAGAGTATAGCAATCAGCCCCAGCATTTT.

The chain links TRBV7-6 to TRBJ1-2; tentatively, D is TRBD1 (5 bases). This CDR3 has 12 amino acids. V lost 6 bases and J 2 bases, leaving 7 bases between the germline ends. Germline loops: CDR1 SGHVS, CDR2 FNYEAQ. The CDR3 spells CASRGGNYGYTF. The CDR3, as DNA: TGTGCCAGCAGGGGGGGGAACTATGGCTACACCTTC.

This clone was seen a few times. The rearrangement uses TRBV12-1 and TRBJ1-2; the table calls TRBD1, which could not be checked here. TRBV12-1 is noted as a pseudogene. The CDR3 contains 16 residues. The CDR3 DNA reads TGTGCCAGCAGATTCACTCAGGACAGGGGGGTCGAGGGCTACACCTTC. This sequence encodes CASRFTQDRGVEGYTF.